This entry features one T cell receptor (beta chain) sequence. Its antigen is not identified. This specimen belongs to a study of cytomegalovirus exposure and HLA in healthy donors. Study-wide findings and caveats: The listing of approximately 160 TCR beta chains classed them as cytomegalovirus-associated. Follow-up analysis later connected one missense variant in DCLRE1C with trimming of TCR beta V- and J-genes. Rarity characterized most TCR sequences, yet some public TCRs appeared in many donors.

PCR used 60 Vbeta primers and 13 Jbeta primers. Per the study methods: Later work found about 80 million unique TCR beta chains, with some 11 million shared. Profiling relied on immunoSEQ multiplex PCR, and the TCRdb table lists in-frame clones only, not all of them. That table gives V, J and clone size, and the DNA gave D and trimming. Here the sample spans roughly 180,000 clones, approximately 80% being singletons. The CDR3 is 18 amino acids. Trimming removed 7 bases from V and 5 bases from J; junction bases left unmatched: 19. Germline loops: CDR1 SQVTM, CDR2 ANQGSEA. Sequences were obtained from PBMCs. The receptor was isolated from a girl aged 5-17 years in good health and CMV-seropositive. The V call is TRBV29-1, the J call TRBJ2-1; 11 bases agree with TRBD2. The CDR3 nucleotides are TGCAGCGCGCCCCTCCGGACTAGCGGGCCTGGGCGCCACAATGAGCAGTTCTTC. It codes for CSAPLRTSGPGRHNEQFF.